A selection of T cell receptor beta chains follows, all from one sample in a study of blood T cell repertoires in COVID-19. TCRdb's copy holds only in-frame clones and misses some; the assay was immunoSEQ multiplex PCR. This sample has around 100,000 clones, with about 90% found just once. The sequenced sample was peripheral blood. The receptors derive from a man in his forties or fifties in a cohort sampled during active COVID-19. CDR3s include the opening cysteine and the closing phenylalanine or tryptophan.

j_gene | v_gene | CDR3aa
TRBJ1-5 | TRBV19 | CASFAGTASNQPQHF
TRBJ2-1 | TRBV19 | CASSLSFQGGGYNEQFF
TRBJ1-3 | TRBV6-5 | CASRPGGNSGNTIYF
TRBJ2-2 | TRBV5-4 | CASSLSGVITGELFF
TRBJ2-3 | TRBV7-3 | CASSLTGDRVTDTQYF
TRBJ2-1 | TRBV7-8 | CASSYQSGVNYNEQFF
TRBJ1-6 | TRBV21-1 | CARRVLLSYNSPLHF
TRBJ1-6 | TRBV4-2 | CASSQDSGGASNSPLHF
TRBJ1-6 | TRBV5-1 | CASSLAPQDRPSPLHF
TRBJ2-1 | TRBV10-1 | CASRLPTGPNRGLRNEQFF
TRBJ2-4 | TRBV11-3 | CASSPGGGIAKNIQYF
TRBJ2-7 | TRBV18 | CASSPPGLAGGRDEQYF
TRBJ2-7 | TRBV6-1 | CASSEYEASYEQYF
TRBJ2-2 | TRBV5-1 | CASSYTQPRGTGELFF
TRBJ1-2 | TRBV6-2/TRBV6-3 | CASSRARTGLDYGYTF
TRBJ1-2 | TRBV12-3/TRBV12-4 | CASSPDSNGYTF
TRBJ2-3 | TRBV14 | CASSQGAALDTQYF
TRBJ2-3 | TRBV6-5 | CASSLDRDSTDTQYF
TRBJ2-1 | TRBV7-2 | CASSSRVSSYNEQFF
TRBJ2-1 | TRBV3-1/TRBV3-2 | CASSPGGDEQFF
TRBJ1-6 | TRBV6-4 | CASQLDSSYNSPLHF
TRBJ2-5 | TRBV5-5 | CASSLRWTSGETQYF
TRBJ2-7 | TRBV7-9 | CASSLGRTGDYEQYF
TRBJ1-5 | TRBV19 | CAIRPTGTSNQPQHF
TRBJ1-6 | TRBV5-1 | CASSLGERLANSPLHF
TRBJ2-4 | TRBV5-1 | CASSLAAGGPGPQYF